This T cell receptor beta chain was found in a study of blood T cell repertoires in COVID-19. V lost 5 bases and J 1 base, leaving 11 bases between the germline ends. The CDR3 runs to 14 residues. CDR1 is SQVTM and CDR2 is ANQGSEA in the germline V gene. The assay was immunoSEQ multiplex PCR, and TCRdb's table has in-frame clones only and misses some. Among roughly 250,000 clones listed, around four fifths were seen once. The material sequenced was peripheral blood. The gene calls are TRBV29-1 and TRBJ2-2; D remains unclear. The sequence came from a woman of 80 years or more with acute or convalescent COVID-19. DNA for the CDR3: TGCAGCGTTTCGAGACAAGTGAACACCGGGGAGCTGTTTTTT. The encoded protein is CSVSRQVNTGELFF.